The 26 T cell receptor beta chains given below trace back to one sample, sequenced in a study of monozygotic twins with cystic fibrosis. Using immunoSEQ multiplex PCR, the repertoire was profiled, and TCRdb retains in-frame clones only, with some absent. This table has some 26,000 clones, approximately 89% appearing once. The sequenced sample consisted of blood. The receptors come from a girl aged 2-9 years with cystic fibrosis.

The V and J genes are TRBV10-2 and TRBJ2-5; TRBD1 might be the D (5 bases). Trimming removed 3 bases at V and 6 bases at J, with 11 bases between. The CDR3 consists of 13 residues. Germline V gene sequence: CDR1 WSHSY, CDR2 SAAADI. The CDR3 DNA reads TGCGCCAGCAGTGAAGGGGCCCGGCAGACCCAGTACTTC. It encodes CASSEGARQTQYF.

J is TRBJ1-4 and V is TRBV29-1; possible D gene TRBD1, 5 bases. The V gene lost 2 bases and the J gene lost 3 bases, with 7 bases spanning the gap. The germline gives CDR1 SQVTM, CDR2 ANQGSEA. CDR3 length: 13 amino acids. The CDR3 protein is CSVERDANEKLFF. The CDR3 DNA is TGCAGCGTTGAAAGGGACGCTAATGAAAAACTGTTTTTT.

J is TRBJ1-5 and V is TRBV19; TRBD1 aligns across 9 bases. Germline lookup yields CDR1 LNHDA and CDR2 SQIVND (reference sequence). The CDR3 has 17 amino acids. V lost 4 bases to trimming and J lost 0 bases; unmatched junction nucleotides: 7. The CDR3 bases are TGTGCCAGTAGTAGCACAGGGGGCAAAGGTAGCAATCAGCCCCAGCATTTT. It specifies CASSSTGGKGSNQPQHF.

This rearrangement joins TRBV7-2 to TRBJ1-2, with a weak D call TRBD1 (6 bases). Germline V CDR1 and CDR2: SGHTA, FQGNSA. V lost 5 bases, J lost 7 bases, and 17 bases lay in between. CDR3 length: 14 residues. CDR3 DNA sequence: TGTGCCAGCAGCCCTACATGGGGGCCTCGTGGCTACACCTTC. It translates to CASSPTWGPRGYTF.

The gene calls are TRBV7-4 and TRBJ2-3, with D hard to call. CDR3 length equals 9 residues. The V end lost 7 bases, the J end lost 4 bases, and 0 bases lay between the germline ends. The germline gives CDR1 SGHVT, CDR2 SQSDAQ. CDR3 amino acids: CASTDTQYF. CDR3 nucleotide sequence: TGTGCCAGCACAGATACGCAGTATTTT.

This clone appeared once. The gene calls are TRBV21-1 and TRBJ1-1. TRBV21-1 is a pseudogene segment. The CDR3 consists of 16 residues. The CDR3 here is CASSKGRRDGHTEAFF. The CDR3 nucleotides are TGTGCCAGCAGCAAAGGACGTAGGGACGGCCACACTGAAGCTTTCTTT.

This clone has just one count. CDR3 nucleotides: TGTGCCAGCAGTTACTCAAACTCCGGGACAGGGGGAGGCTACACCTTC. It specifies CASSYSNSGTGGGYTF. V is TRBV6-6 and J is TRBJ1-2, with 11 bases aligning to TRBD1. Germline CDR1 reads MNHNY; CDR2 reads SVGAGI (reference sequence). The ends lost 0 bases at V and 8 bases at J; junction bases unmatched: 8. The CDR3 consists of 16 residues.

The rearrangement links TRBV7-2 to TRBJ1-5, with D possibly TRBD1 on 6 matching bases. Germline V gene lookup returns CDR1 SGHTA and CDR2 FQGNSA. This CDR3 contains 16 residues. The V end was cut by 0 bases, the J end by 5 bases, with 14 bases between. CDR3 sequence reads: CASSLAPVTGDQPQHF. The CDR3 nucleotides are TGTGCCAGCAGCTTAGCGCCCGTGACAGGTGATCAGCCCCAGCATTTT.

The rearrangement uses TRBV5-6 and TRBJ2-3; 7 bases are a match to TRBD1. The V gene's germline CDR1 is SGHDT and CDR2 YYEEEE. The CDR3 runs 15 residues. V trimming: 2 bases; J trimming: 2 bases; junction bases outside the gene matches: 5. The CDR3 nucleotides read TGTGCCAGCAGCTTTGGAGACAGGGACACAGATACGCAGTATTTT. Protein product: CASSFGDRDTDTQYF.

This chain connects TRBV5-1 to TRBJ1-1; 7 bases are a match to TRBD1. The CDR3 length is 16 residues. Germline CDR1 reads SGHRS; CDR2 reads YFSETQ. The J segment lost 5 bases and the V segment lost 0 bases, leaving 10 bases of the junction unmatched. CDR3 coding DNA: TGCGCCAGCAGCTTGGCCCGACAGGGCGGATTAACTGAAGCTTTCTTT. Residues: CASSLARQGGLTEAFF.

The chain combines TRBV5-5 with TRBJ1-1; the match to TRBD1 covers 7 bases. CDR1 and CDR2 from the germline V gene are SGHKS and YYEKEE (reference sequence). This CDR3 spans 14 amino acids. V shed 0 bases, J shed 4 bases, and the junction held 3 bases outside the gene matches. CDR3 region: CASSLESGGTEAFF. CDR3 bases: TGTGCCAGCAGCTTGGAATCAGGGGGCACTGAAGCTTTCTTT.

This clone showed up just once. This chain uses TRBV15 with TRBJ1-5; D remains unclear. The germline V gene encodes CDR1 LNHNV and CDR2 YYDKDF (reference sequence). This CDR3 region has 15 residues. Trimming pared 0 bases from V and 4 bases from J, leaving 10 bases between. The CDR3 is CATSRENGPNQPQHF. The CDR3 region has the DNA TGTGCCACCAGCAGAGAAAACGGACCGAATCAGCCCCAGCATTTT.

CDR3 DNA: TGTGCCAGCACGGACGGGGGGTCCAATGAGCAGTTCTTC. Encoded protein: CASTDGGSNEQFF. The chain has TRBV6-5 and TRBJ2-1; 7 bases align to TRBD2. V lost 7 bases to trimming and J lost 6 bases; unmatched junction nucleotides: 6. The CDR3 runs to 13 residues. CDR1 is MNHEY and CDR2 is SVGAGI in the germline V gene.

The genes are TRBV7-9 and TRBJ1-1; D is ambiguous. Trimming stripped 2 bases from V and 3 bases from J, with 4 bases between. Germline V gene sequence: CDR1 SEHNR, CDR2 FQNEAQ (reference sequence). This CDR3 has 12 residues. The CDR3 sequence: CASSLIHTEAFF. The CDR3 DNA reads as TGTGCCAGCAGCTTAATCCACACTGAAGCTTTCTTT. The full variable domain, completed using reference TRBV7-9 and TRBJ1-1, is DTGVSQNPRHKITKRGQNVTFRCDPISEHNRLYWYRQTLGQGPEFLTYFQNEAQLEKSRLLSDRFSAERPKGSFSTLEIQRTEQGDSAMYLCASSLIHTEAFFGQGTRLTVV.

The CDR3 is CSAEEGTRNEQFF. The CDR3 region has the DNA TGCAGCGCCGAAGAGGGTACCCGCAATGAGCAGTTCTTC. The J gene is TRBJ2-1, the V gene TRBV29-1; TRBD2 is a possible D gene (5 bases). The germline CDR1 and CDR2 sequences are SQVTM and ANQGSEA. This CDR3 spans 13 amino acids. The ends were cut back, 7 bases at V and 6 bases at J, with 16 bases in the middle.

This chain links TRBV29-1 with TRBJ2-3, with D unclear. V was cut by 4 bases and J by 0 bases, with 11 bases left in between. The V gene's germline CDR1 is SQVTM and CDR2 ANQGSEA. The CDR3 is 14 residues long. In DNA, the CDR3 is TGCAGCGTTGCTAGGGTTTCTAGCACAGATACGCAGTATTTT. Translated: CSVARVSSTDTQYF.

The CDR3 here is CASSQGLTYGYTF. CDR3 coding DNA: TGCGCCAGCAGCCAGGGACTGACCTATGGCTACACCTTC. This chain connects TRBV10-1 to TRBJ1-2; D may be TRBD1 (5 bases). From germline, CDR1 is WNHNN and CDR2 SYGVQD (reference sequence). V was cut by 6 bases and J by 4 bases, with 12 bases left in between. This CDR3 is 13 amino acids long.

The J gene is TRBJ1-1, the V gene TRBV4-1, with D possibly TRBD1 on 5 matching bases. The germline V gene has CDR1 MGHRA and CDR2 YSYEKL. Trimming left V 0 bases short and J 6 bases short, with 8 bases between. This CDR3 is built from 13 residues. Here the CDR3 reads CASSQDSGAEAFF. CDR3 in DNA: TGCGCCAGCAGCCAAGATTCGGGGGCTGAAGCTTTCTTT.

V is TRBV7-2 and J is TRBJ1-2; D uncertain. The CDR3 length is 16 residues. The V end lost 1 base, the J end lost 0 bases, and 12 bases lay between the germline ends. The germline gives CDR1 SGHTA, CDR2 FQGNSA. The CDR3 sequence: CASSLGAGEANYGYTF. The CDR3 DNA follows: TGTGCCAGCAGCTTAGGTGCTGGGGAAGCTAACTATGGCTACACCTTC.

V is TRBV2 and J is TRBJ2-7; TRBD2 might be the D (6 bases). V shed 2 bases and J shed 0 bases, with 17 bases lying between them. The CDR3 spans 17 residues. Per germline, CDR1 SNHLY and CDR2 FYNNEI. CDR3 sequence: CASSEPPGTSRSYEQYF. As DNA, the CDR3 is TGTGCCAGCAGTGAACCTCCAGGAACTAGCCGCTCCTACGAGCAGTACTTC.

The chain has TRBV6-5 and TRBJ2-7, with 16 bases that match TRBD2. Per the germline V gene, CDR1 is MNHEY and CDR2 is SVGAGI. J was trimmed by 2 bases and V by 6 bases; bases with no gene match: 1. CDR3 size: 15 residues. CDR3 protein: CASRGTSGGAYEQYF. Here the CDR3 DNA reads TGTGCCAGCAGGGGGACTAGCGGGGGGGCCTACGAGCAGTACTTC.

This chain connects TRBV5-4 to TRBJ2-7; D is tentatively TRBD1 or TRBD2 (5 bases each). The CDR3 totals 15 residues. CDR1 is SGHNT, CDR2 YYREEE, per germline (reference sequence). V lost 2 bases to trimming and J lost 2 bases, with 14 bases between them. The CDR3 DNA follows: TGTGCCAGCAGCTTTGACCGGGACGGGACCTACGAGCAGTACTTC. It codes for CASSFDRDGTYEQYF.

This clone came up once. V and J are TRBV7-9 and TRBJ2-2, with D perhaps TRBD1 (6 bases). Between the trimmed V and J ends, which lost 0 bases and 8 bases, there was a span of 13 bases. The length of the CDR3 is 15 residues. Looked up from germline, CDR1 is SEHNR and CDR2 is FQNEAQ (reference sequence). CDR3 sequence: CASSLATGTSGELFF. For the CDR3, the DNA is TGTGCCAGCAGCTTAGCTACCGGGACAAGTGGGGAGCTGTTTTTT.

V usage is TRBV5-6 and J usage is TRBJ1-2; the match to TRBD1 covers 11 bases. CDR1 and CDR2 from the germline V gene are SGHDT and YYEEEE. The CDR3 is made up of 14 amino acids. V trimming: 2 bases; J trimming: 7 bases; junction bases outside the gene matches: 4. The CDR3 nucleotides read TGTGCCAGCAGCTTCGTTGGGACAGGGGGTGGCTACACCTTC. Amino acids: CASSFVGTGGGYTF.

The rearrangement links TRBV2 to TRBJ1-5, with TRBD1 identical over 8 bases. Looked up from germline, CDR1 is SNHLY and CDR2 is FYNNEI. The V segment lost 0 bases and the J segment 6 bases; nucleotides outside the gene matches: 7. The CDR3 is 16 residues long. The CDR3 is CASSEALKQGGQPQHF. The CDR3 nucleotides read TGTGCCAGCAGTGAAGCGCTAAAACAGGGGGGTCAGCCCCAGCATTTT.

The genes are TRBV4-3 and TRBJ1-1; D possibly corresponds to TRBD1 (5 bases). The germline V gene has CDR1 LGHNA and CDR2 YSLEER. The CDR3 runs 13 residues. The V end lost 3 bases, the J end lost 4 bases, and 9 bases lay between the germline ends. DNA for the CDR3: TGCGCCAGCAGCCATCAGGGATCCACTGAAGCTTTCTTT. This codes for CASSHQGSTEAFF.